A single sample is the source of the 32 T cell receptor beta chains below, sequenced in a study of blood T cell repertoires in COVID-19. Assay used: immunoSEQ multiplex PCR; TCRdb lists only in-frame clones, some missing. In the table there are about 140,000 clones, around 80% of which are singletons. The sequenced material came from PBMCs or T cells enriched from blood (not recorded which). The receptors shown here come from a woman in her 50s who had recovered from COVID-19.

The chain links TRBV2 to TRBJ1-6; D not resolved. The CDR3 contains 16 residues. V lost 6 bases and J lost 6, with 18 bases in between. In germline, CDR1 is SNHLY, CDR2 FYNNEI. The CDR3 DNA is TGTGCCAGCAGCCCTCGCTCCGGGTCGTTTAATTCACCCCTCCACTTT. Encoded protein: CASSPRSGSFNSPLHF.

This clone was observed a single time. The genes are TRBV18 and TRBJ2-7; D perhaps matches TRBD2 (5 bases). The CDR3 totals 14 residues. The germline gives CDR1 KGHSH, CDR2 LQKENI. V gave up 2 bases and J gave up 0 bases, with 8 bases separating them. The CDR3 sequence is CASSPSGSSYEQYV. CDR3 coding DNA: TGTGCCAGCTCACCATCGGGGAGCTCCTACGAGCAGTACGTC.

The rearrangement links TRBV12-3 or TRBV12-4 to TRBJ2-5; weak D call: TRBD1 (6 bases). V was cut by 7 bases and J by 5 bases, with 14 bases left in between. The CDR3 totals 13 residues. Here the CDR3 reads CASTLGGGETQYF. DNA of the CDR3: TGTGCCAGCACCCTAGGGGGTGGGGAGACCCAGTACTTC.

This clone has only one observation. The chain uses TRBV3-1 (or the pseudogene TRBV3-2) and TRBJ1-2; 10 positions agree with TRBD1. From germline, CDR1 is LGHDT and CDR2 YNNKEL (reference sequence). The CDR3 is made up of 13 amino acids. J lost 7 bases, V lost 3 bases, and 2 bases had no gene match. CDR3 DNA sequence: TGTGCCAGCAGCCAGGGGACAGGGGTTGGCTACACCTTC. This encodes CASSQGTGVGYTF.

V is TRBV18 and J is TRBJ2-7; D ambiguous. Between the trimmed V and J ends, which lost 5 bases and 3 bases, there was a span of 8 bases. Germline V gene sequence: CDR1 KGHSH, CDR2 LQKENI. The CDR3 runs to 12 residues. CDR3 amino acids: CASSSTGYEQYV. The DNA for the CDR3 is TGTGCCAGCTCATCGACTGGCTACGAGCAGTACGTC.

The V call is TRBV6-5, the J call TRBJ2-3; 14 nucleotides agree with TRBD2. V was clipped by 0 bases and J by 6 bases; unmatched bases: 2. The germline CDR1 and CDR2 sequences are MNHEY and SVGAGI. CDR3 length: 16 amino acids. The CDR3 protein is CASSYSTSGGEDTQYF. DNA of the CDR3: TGTGCCAGCAGTTACTCGACTAGCGGGGGGGAGGATACGCAGTATTTT.

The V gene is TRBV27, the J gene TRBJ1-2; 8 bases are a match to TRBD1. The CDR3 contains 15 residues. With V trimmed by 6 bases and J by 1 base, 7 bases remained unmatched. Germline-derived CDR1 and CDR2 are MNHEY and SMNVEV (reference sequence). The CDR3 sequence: CASSTTGGFNYGYTF. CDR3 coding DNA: TGTGCCAGCAGCACAACAGGGGGTTTTAACTATGGCTACACCTTC.

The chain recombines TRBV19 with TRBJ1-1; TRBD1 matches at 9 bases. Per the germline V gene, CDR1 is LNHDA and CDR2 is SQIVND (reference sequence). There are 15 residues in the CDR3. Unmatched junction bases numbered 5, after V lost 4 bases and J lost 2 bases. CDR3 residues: CASSSTGGGNTEAFF. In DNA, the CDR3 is TGTGCCAGTAGTAGTACAGGGGGCGGCAACACTGAAGCTTTCTTT.

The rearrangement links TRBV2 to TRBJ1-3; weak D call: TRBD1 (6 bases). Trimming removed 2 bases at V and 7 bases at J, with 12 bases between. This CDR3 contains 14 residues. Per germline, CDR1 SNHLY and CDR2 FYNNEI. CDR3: CASSEQGWDNTIYF. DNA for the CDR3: TGTGCCAGCAGTGAACAGGGGTGGGATAACACCATATATTTT.

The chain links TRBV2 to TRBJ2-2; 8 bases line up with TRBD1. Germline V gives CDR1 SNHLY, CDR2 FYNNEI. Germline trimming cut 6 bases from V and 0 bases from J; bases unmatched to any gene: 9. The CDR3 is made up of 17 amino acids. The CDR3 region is CASRTGGAFANTGELFF. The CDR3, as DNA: TGTGCCAGCAGAACAGGGGGTGCCTTCGCGAACACCGGGGAGCTGTTTTTT.

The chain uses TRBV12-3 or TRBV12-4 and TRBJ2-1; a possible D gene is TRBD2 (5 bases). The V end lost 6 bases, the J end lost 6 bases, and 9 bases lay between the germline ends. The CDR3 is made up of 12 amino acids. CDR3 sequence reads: CASSWTFNEQFF. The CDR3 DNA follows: TGTGCCAGCAGCTGGACTTTCAATGAGCAGTTCTTC.

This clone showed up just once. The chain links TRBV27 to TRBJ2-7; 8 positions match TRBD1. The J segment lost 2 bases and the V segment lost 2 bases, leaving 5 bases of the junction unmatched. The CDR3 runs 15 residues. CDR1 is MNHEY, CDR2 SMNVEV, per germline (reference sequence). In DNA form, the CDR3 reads TGTGCCAGCAGTTTAGCCGGGACAGGCACCTACGAGCAGTACGTC. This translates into CASSLAGTGTYEQYV.

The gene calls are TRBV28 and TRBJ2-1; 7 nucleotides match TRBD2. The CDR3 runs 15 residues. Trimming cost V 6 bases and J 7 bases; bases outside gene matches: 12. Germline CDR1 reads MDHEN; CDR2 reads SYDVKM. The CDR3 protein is CASRPGGGSSNEQFF. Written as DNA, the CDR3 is TGTGCCAGCAGACCTGGGGGGGGTTCGTCTAATGAGCAGTTCTTC.

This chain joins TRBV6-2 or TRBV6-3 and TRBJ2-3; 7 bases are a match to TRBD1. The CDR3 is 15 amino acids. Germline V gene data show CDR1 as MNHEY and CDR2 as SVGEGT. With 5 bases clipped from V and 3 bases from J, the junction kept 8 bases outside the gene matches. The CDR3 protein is CASSTRQGGTDTQYF. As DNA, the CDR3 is TGTGCCAGCAGTACCAGACAGGGTGGGACAGATACGCAGTATTTT.

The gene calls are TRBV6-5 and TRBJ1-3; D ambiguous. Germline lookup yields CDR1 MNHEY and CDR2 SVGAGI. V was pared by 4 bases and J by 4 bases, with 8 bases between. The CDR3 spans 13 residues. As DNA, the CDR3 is TGTGCCAGCAGTTCCCACTTGGGAAACACCATATATTTT. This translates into CASSSHLGNTIYF.

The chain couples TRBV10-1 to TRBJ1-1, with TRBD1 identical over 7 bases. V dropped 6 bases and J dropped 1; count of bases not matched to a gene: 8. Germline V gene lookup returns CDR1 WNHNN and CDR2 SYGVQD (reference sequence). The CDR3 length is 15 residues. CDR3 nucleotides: TGCGCCAGCAGGGACAGGAGGATACGGAACACTGAAGCTTTCTTT. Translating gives CASRDRRIRNTEAFF.

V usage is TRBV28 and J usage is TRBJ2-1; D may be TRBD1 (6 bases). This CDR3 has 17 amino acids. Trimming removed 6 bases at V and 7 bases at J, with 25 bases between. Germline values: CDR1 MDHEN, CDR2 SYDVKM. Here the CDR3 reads CASRAPGHREVKNEQFF. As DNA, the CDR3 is TGTGCCAGCAGAGCTCCTGGCCACAGGGAAGTTAAGAATGAGCAGTTCTTC.

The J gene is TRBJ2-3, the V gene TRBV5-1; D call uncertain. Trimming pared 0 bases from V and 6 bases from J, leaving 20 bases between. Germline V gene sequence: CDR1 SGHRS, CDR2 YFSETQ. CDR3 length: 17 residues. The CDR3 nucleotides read TGCGCCAGCAGCTTGGGACTGATCGGTTCTGTCGTCGATACGCAGTATTTT. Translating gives CASSLGLIGSVVDTQYF.

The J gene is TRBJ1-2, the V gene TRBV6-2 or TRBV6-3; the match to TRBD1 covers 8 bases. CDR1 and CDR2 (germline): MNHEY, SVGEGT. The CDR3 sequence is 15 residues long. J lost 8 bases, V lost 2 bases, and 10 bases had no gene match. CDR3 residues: CASSYADRGAGGYTF. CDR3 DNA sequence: TGTGCCAGCAGTTACGCCGACAGGGGAGCAGGGGGCTACACCTTC.

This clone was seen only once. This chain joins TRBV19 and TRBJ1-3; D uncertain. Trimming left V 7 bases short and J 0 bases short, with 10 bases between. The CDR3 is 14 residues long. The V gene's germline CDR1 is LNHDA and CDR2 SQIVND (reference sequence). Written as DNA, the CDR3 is TGTGCCAGTACCTCAGCGAGCTCTGGAAACACCATATATTTT. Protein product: CASTSASSGNTIYF. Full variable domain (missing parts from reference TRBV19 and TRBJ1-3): DGGITQSPKYLFRKEGQNVTLSCEQNLNHDAMYWYRQDPGQGLRLIYYSQIVNDFQKGDIAEGYSVSREKKESFPLTVTSAQKNPTAFYLCASTSASSGNTIYFGEGSWLTVV.

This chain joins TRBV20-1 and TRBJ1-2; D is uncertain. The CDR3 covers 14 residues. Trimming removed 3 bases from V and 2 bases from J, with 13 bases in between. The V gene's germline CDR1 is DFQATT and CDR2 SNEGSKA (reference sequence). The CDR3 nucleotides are TGCAGTGCTAGTTTTTTCCAACAGAACTATGGCTACACCTTC. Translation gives CSASFFQQNYGYTF.

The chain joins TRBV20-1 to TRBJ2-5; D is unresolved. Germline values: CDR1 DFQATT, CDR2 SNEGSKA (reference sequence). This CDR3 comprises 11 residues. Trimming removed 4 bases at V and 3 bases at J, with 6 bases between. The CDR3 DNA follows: TGCAGTGCTACCCCTGAAGAGACCCAGTACTTC. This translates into CSATPEETQYF.

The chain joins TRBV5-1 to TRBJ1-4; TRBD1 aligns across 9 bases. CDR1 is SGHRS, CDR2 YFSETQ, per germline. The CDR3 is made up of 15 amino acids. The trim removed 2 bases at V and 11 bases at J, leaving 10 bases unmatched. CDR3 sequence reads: CASSLSGTGSLKLFF. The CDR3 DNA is TGCGCCAGCAGCTTATCCGGGACAGGGAGTTTGAAACTGTTTTTT.

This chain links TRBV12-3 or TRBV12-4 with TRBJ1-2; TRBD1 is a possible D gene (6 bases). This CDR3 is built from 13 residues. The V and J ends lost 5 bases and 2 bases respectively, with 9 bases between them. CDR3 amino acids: CASSPGQNYGYTF. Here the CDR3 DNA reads TGTGCCAGCAGTCCAGGACAGAACTATGGCTACACCTTC.

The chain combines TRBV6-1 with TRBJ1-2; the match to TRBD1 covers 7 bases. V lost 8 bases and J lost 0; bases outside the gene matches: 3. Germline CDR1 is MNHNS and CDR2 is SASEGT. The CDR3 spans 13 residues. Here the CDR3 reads CASRDRANYGYTF. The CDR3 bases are TGTGCCAGCCGGGACAGAGCTAACTATGGCTACACCTTC.

The CDR3 DNA is TGTGCCAGCAGCTTAGATCGAGGGATGCTGGGTTCACCCCTCCACTTT. Amino acids: CASSLDRGMLGSPLHF. The rearrangement joins TRBV7-2 to TRBJ1-6; no firm D call. Germline V gene data show CDR1 as SGHTA and CDR2 as FQGNSA. This CDR3 region has 16 residues. V was clipped by 1 base and J by 9 bases, with 16 bases between them.

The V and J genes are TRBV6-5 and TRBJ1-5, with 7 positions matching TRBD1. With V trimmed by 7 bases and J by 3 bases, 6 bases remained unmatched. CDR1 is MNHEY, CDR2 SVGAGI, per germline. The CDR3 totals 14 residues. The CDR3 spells CASIKGQNNQPQHF. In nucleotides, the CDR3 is TGTGCCAGCATTAAGGGACAGAACAATCAGCCCCAGCATTTT.

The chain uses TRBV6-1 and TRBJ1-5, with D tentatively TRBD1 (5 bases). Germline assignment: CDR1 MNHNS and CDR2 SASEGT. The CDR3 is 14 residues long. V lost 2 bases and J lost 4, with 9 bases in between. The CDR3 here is CASSEKAGNQPQHF. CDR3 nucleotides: TGTGCCAGCAGTGAAAAGGCAGGGAATCAGCCCCAGCATTTT.

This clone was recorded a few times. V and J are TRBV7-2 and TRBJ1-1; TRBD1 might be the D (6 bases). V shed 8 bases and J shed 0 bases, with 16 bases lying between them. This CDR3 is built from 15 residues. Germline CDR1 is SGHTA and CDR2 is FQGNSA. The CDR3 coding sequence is TGTGCCAGCGGCGCAAACAGGGTTGTGAACACTGAAGCTTTCTTT. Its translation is CASGANRVVNTEAFF. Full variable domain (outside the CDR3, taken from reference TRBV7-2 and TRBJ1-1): GAGVSQSPSNKVTEKGKDVELRCDPISGHTALYWYRQSLGQGLEFLIYFQGNSAPDKSGLPSDRFSAERTGGSVSTLTIQRTQQEDSAVYLCASGANRVVNTEAFFGQGTRLTVV.

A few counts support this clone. The CDR3 spells CASSRWRGLDEQYF. The CDR3 coding sequence is TGTGCCAGCAGCCGGTGGCGGGGGCTGGACGAGCAGTACTTC. The V call is TRBV7-9, the J call TRBJ2-7; the D gene is possibly TRBD2 (7 bases). There are 14 residues in the CDR3. Germline values: CDR1 SEHNR, CDR2 FQNEAQ (reference sequence). V dropped 5 bases and J dropped 5 bases, with 16 bases sitting between them.

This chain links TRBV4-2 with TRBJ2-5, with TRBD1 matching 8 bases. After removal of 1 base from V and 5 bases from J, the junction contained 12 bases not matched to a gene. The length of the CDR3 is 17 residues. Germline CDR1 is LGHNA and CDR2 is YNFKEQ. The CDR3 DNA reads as TGTGCCAGCAGCCAAGGGCAGGCATGGACAGGGCGGGAGACCCAGTACTTC. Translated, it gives CASSQGQAWTGRETQYF.

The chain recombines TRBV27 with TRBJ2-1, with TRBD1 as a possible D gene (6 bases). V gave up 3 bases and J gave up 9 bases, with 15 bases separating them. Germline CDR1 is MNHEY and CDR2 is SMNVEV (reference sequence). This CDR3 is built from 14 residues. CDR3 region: CASSLSGVAGEQFF. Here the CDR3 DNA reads TGTGCCAGCAGTTTGTCAGGGGTTGCGGGTGAGCAGTTCTTC.